The 32 T cell receptor beta chains in this list originate from one sample, sequenced in a study of blood T cells in healthy people across ages. PCR was performed a second time for about 6 to 12 cycles using a sample-barcoded 5' primer and a J-beta primer mix. TCRdb re-called the 5' RACE reads through MiXCR, storing one row per CDR3 protein. The table includes about 970,000 distinct CDR3 sequences, roughly half detected once. The sample was blood. The receptors were gathered from a woman aged 55-70 years in good health.

CDR3 residues: CASSLAVGPYEQYF. The CDR3, as DNA: TGTGCCAGCAGCTTAGCTGTCGGCCCCTACGAGCAGTACTTC. This rearrangement joins TRBV7-6 to TRBJ2-7; D uncertain. The length of the CDR3 is 14 residues. With 0 bases removed from V and 2 bases from J, the gap between germline ends came to 8 bases. Germline CDR1 reads SGHVS; CDR2 reads FNYEAQ.

V gene TRBV11-2 combines with J gene TRBJ2-7; a weak D match, TRBD2 (6 bases). Per germline, CDR1 SGHAT and CDR2 FQNNGV. The CDR3 covers 15 residues. The V end lost 2 bases, the J end lost 6 bases, and 17 bases lay between the germline ends. CDR3 sequence reads: CASSLNQGGVSEQYF. CDR3 nucleotide sequence: TGTGCCAGCAGCTTAAACCAGGGAGGTGTGAGCGAGCAGTACTTC.

This clonotype was seen more than once but under ten times. Relative to the germline gene, one junction end is altered; a read error may explain this. The genes are TRBV4-1 and TRBJ2-7; a possible D gene is TRBD2 (6 bases). Germline CDR1 is MGHRA and CDR2 is YSYEKL. The CDR3 runs to 14 residues. CDR3 in amino acids: CASSQDPGVYEQYF. In DNA form, the CDR3 reads TGCGCCAGCAGCCAAGATCCGGGAGTCTACGAGCAGTACTTT.

The rearrangement links TRBV7-8 to TRBJ1-1; no firm D call. Germline assignment: CDR1 SGHVS and CDR2 FQNEAQ. V lost 6 bases and J lost 4, with 12 bases in between. This CDR3 is built from 13 residues. The CDR3 nucleotides are TGTGCCAGCAGTTGGGGAAAAATCACTGAAGCTTTCTTT. Its protein product is CASSWGKITEAFF. Full variable domain (outside the CDR3, taken from reference TRBV7-8 and TRBJ1-1): GAGVSQSPRYKVAKRGQDVALRCDPISGHVSLFWYQQALGQGPEFLTYFQNEAQLDKSGLPSDRFFAERPEGSVSTLKIQRTQQEDSAVYLCASSWGKITEAFFGQGTRLTVV.

This chain links TRBV12-3 or TRBV12-4 with TRBJ2-3; TRBD2 aligns across 7 bases. The CDR3 is 16 amino acids. V shed 4 bases, J shed 3 bases, and the junction held 10 bases outside the gene matches. Here the CDR3 reads CASSSHGRLKTDTQYF. The CDR3 DNA reads as TGTGCCAGCAGTTCTCACGGGAGGTTAAAAACAGATACGCAGTATTTT.

The V and J genes are TRBV5-1 and TRBJ2-1; 9 bases are a match to TRBD1. V shed 5 bases, J shed 7 bases, and the junction held 7 bases outside the gene matches. Germline CDR1 and CDR2: SGHRS and YFSETQ. This CDR3 spans 14 amino acids. The CDR3 sequence is CASRVGTGRNEQFF. DNA for the CDR3: TGCGCCAGCAGGGTCGGGACAGGGCGTAATGAGCAGTTCTTC.

The chain recombines TRBV12-3 or TRBV12-4 with TRBJ2-4, with 10 bases identical to TRBD2. The CDR3 extends over 14 amino acids. V was clipped by 6 bases and J by 8 bases; unmatched bases: 7. The CDR3 protein is CASSPSGSSDIQYF. The CDR3 nucleotides read TGTGCCAGCAGCCCTAGCGGGAGTTCGGACATTCAGTACTTC.

This clonotype has ten or more counts. V usage is TRBV12-3 or TRBV12-4 and J usage is TRBJ2-7; perhaps D is TRBD1 or TRBD2 (5 bases each). This CDR3 is 14 amino acids long. The V and J ends lost 5 bases and 3 bases respectively, with 14 bases between them. In nucleotides, the CDR3 is TGTGCCAGCAGTCTACGGGACCGAAACTACGAGCAGTACTTC. It yields the protein CASSLRDRNYEQYF.

This clonotype has only a few counts. The V call is TRBV4-1, the J call TRBJ2-7; 15 nucleotides match TRBD2. V gave up 4 bases and J gave up 6 bases; unmatched junction bases: 4. Germline assignment: CDR1 MGHRA and CDR2 YSYEKL. The CDR3 sequence is 15 residues long. The CDR3 region is CASSPWTSGRGEQYF. CDR3 bases: TGCGCCAGCAGCCCCTGGACTAGCGGGAGGGGCGAGCAGTACTTC.

Only a few counts were recorded for this clonotype. The chain links TRBV6-2 or TRBV6-3 to TRBJ2-7, with D unclear. V was clipped by 4 bases and J by 2 bases, with 12 bases between them. The CDR3 length is 14 residues. The germline V gene encodes CDR1 MNHEY and CDR2 SVGEGT. The CDR3 sequence is CASSLPRRAYEQYF. CDR3 DNA: TGTGCCAGCAGTTTACCCAGGCGAGCCTACGAGCAGTACTTC.

This clonotype was seen many times. The chain carries TRBV4-1 and TRBJ2-7, with D possibly matching TRBD2 (5 bases). Between the trimmed V and J ends, which lost 0 bases and 5 bases, there was a span of 17 bases. The CDR3 has 16 residues. Germline V lookup: CDR1 MGHRA, CDR2 YSYEKL. The CDR3 reads CASSQDGSGTSHEQYF. The CDR3 DNA sequence: TGCGCCAGCAGCCAAGATGGCAGCGGTACGTCCCACGAGCAGTACTTC.

The J gene is TRBJ2-3, the V gene TRBV7-2; TRBD2 matches at 7 bases. V gave up 1 base and J gave up 4 bases; unmatched junction bases: 8. This CDR3 spans 16 amino acids. Germline V gives CDR1 SGHTA, CDR2 FQGNSA. DNA for the CDR3: TGTGCCAGCAGCTTAGGCGGAACTGGACTAGCAGATACGCAGTATTTT. Translating gives CASSLGGTGLADTQYF.

This clonotype was found a few times. This chain connects TRBV7-8 to TRBJ2-7; 7 positions agree with TRBD1. From germline, CDR1 is SGHVS and CDR2 FQNEAQ. This CDR3 is 14 amino acids long. Trimming took 5 bases from V and 6 from J; bases not matched to a gene: 10. The CDR3, as DNA: TGTGCCAGCAGCCTACAGGGGAATAAGGGCGAGCAGTACTTC. This encodes CASSLQGNKGEQYF.

The V call is TRBV28, the J call TRBJ2-2; maybe TRBD2 (5 bases). CDR3 length equals 16 residues. In germline, CDR1 is MDHEN, CDR2 SYDVKM. V gave up 2 bases and J gave up 7 bases, with 17 bases separating them. CDR3 in DNA: TGTGCCAGCAGTTTAGAGGGCCCTGTCCTGGGCGGGGAGCTGTTTTTT. It yields the protein CASSLEGPVLGGELFF. The full variable domain, its missing parts supplied by reference TRBV28 and TRBJ2-2, is DVKVTQSSRYLVKRTGEKVFLECVQDMDHENMFWYRQDPGLGLRLIYFSYDVKMKEKGDIPEGYSVSREKKERFSLILESASTNQTSMYLCASSLEGPVLGGELFFGEGSRLTVL.

This clonotype was recorded once. The chain is built from TRBV10-3 and TRBJ2-2; TRBD2 agrees at 8 bases. Germline CDR1 is ENHRY and CDR2 is SYGVKD. CDR3 length: 14 amino acids. With V trimmed by 7 bases and J by 5 bases, 6 bases remained unmatched. Here the CDR3 DNA reads TGTGCCATCATGAAACTAGCGGAGACCGGGGAGCTGTTTTTT. Translating gives CAIMKLAETGELFF.

This clonotype is a singleton in its sample. The V and J genes are TRBV20-1 and TRBJ2-1; TRBD2 aligns across 12 bases. This CDR3 is built from 16 residues. Germline V lookup: CDR1 DFQATT, CDR2 SNEGSKA (reference sequence). Trimming took 8 bases from V and 2 from J; bases not matched to a gene: 10. The CDR3 nucleotides read TGCAGTTCCGCTACCGGACTAGCGGGAACCTACAATGAGCAGTTCTTC. This gives the protein CSSATGLAGTYNEQFF.

On this clonotype: At one of its ends the junction is not consistent with the germline gene, which may arise from a read error. The chain is built from TRBV20-1 and TRBJ2-3; 9 bases match TRBD1. This CDR3 region has 15 residues. Germline V gene lookup returns CDR1 DFQATT and CDR2 SNEGSKA (reference sequence). CDR3 sequence reads: CSAQDRGGFTGTQYF. DNA of the CDR3: TGCAGTGCTCAGGACAGGGGAGGGTTCACAGGTACGCAGTATTTT.

This clonotype was seen only a few times. The CDR3 DNA sequence: TGCGCCAGCAGCCAAGATTCGGACAGGGTTACCTACGAGCAGTACTTC. This encodes CASSQDSDRVTYEQYF. The V gene is TRBV4-1, the J gene TRBJ2-7; 8 bases agree with TRBD1. J lost 2 bases, V lost 0 bases, and 6 bases had no gene match. Germline loops: CDR1 MGHRA, CDR2 YSYEKL. The CDR3 totals 16 residues.

The chain joins TRBV9 to TRBJ2-2, with 9 bases identical to TRBD2. The trim removed 3 bases at V and 5 bases at J, leaving 11 bases unmatched. The CDR3 totals 17 residues. Looked up from germline, CDR1 is SGDLS and CDR2 is YYNGEE. CDR3 region: CASSARLLAGNTGELFF. CDR3 DNA: TGTGCCAGCAGCGCCCGACTTCTAGCGGGAAATACCGGGGAGCTGTTTTTT.

This clonotype was found a few times. The chain recombines TRBV20-1 with TRBJ1-5; D unresolved. CDR1 is DFQATT, CDR2 SNEGSKA, per germline (reference sequence). The CDR3 has 13 amino acids. The germline V and J ends were trimmed by 6 bases and 0 bases, with 9 bases remaining between them. The CDR3 DNA is TGCAGTGCCAGTAGGGATAGCAATCAGCCCCAGCATTTT. Encoded protein: CSASRDSNQPQHF.

This rearrangement joins TRBV12-3 or TRBV12-4 to TRBJ1-1; no firm D call. V was pared by 3 bases and J by 0 bases, with 20 bases between. The CDR3 is 18 residues long. The CDR3, as DNA: TGTGCCAGCAGTTTCAAGACTGACCACCTCTTTATGAACACTGAAGCTTTCTTT. Protein: CASSFKTDHLFMNTEAFF.

The chain combines TRBV14 with TRBJ2-3; D gene unclear. Germline lookup yields CDR1 SGHDN and CDR2 FVKESK. V lost 2 bases and J 6 bases, leaving 12 bases between the germline ends. The CDR3 runs to 14 residues. The DNA for the CDR3 is TGTGCCAGCAGCCAATTAATTTCGGGCGATACGCAGTATTTT. As protein: CASSQLISGDTQYF.

This chain joins TRBV3-1 and TRBJ2-7; D not certain. This CDR3 comprises 16 residues. Germline lookup yields CDR1 LGHDT and CDR2 YNNKEL (reference sequence). Trimming removed 0 bases from V and 7 bases from J, with 19 bases in between. The CDR3 sequence is CASSQDSRLGNNEQYF. DNA of the CDR3: TGTGCCAGCAGCCAAGATTCCAGGCTTGGAAACAATGAGCAGTACTTC.

This clonotype was counted between two and nine times. The genes are TRBV3-1 and TRBJ2-7, with a tentative D call TRBD1 (5 bases). Germline CDR1 is LGHDT and CDR2 is YNNKEL (reference sequence). The CDR3 totals 15 residues. Trimming removed 0 bases at V and 0 bases at J, with 9 bases between. The CDR3 DNA sequence: TGTGCCAGCAGCCAAGATATCGACAGCTCCTACGAGCAGTACTTC. This translates into CASSQDIDSSYEQYF.

The chain joins TRBV7-2 to TRBJ1-4; the match to TRBD1 covers 7 bases. CDR3 length: 16 amino acids. Germline V gives CDR1 SGHTA, CDR2 FQGNSA. V lost 3 bases to trimming and J lost 3 bases; unmatched junction nucleotides: 7. The CDR3 reads CASSFGTVRANEKLFF. The DNA for the CDR3 is TGTGCCAGCAGCTTTGGGACAGTGAGGGCTAATGAAAAACTGTTTTTT.

The chain joins TRBV5-1 to TRBJ1-1; the D is unclear. V was pared by 4 bases and J by 0 bases, with 13 bases between. The CDR3 spans 15 residues. From germline, CDR1 is SGHRS and CDR2 YFSETQ. The CDR3 loop reads CASSLLPAMNTEAFF. In nucleotides, the CDR3 is TGCGCCAGCAGCCTACTCCCGGCCATGAACACTGAAGCTTTCTTT.

This clonotype was recorded many times. V and J are TRBV7-3 and TRBJ2-3; 11 positions agree with TRBD2. Germline V lookup: CDR1 SGHTA, CDR2 FQGTGA. CDR3 length equals 17 residues. The J segment lost 2 bases and the V segment lost 5 bases, leaving 9 bases of the junction unmatched. CDR3 sequence: CASSARVAGGPTDTQYF. CDR3 sequence (DNA): TGTGCCAGCAGCGCCAGGGTAGCGGGAGGGCCCACAGATACGCAGTATTTT.

This chain joins TRBV12-3 or TRBV12-4 and TRBJ1-5; tentatively, D is TRBD1 (5 bases). V lost 3 bases and J lost 10, with 10 bases in between. CDR3 length equals 12 residues. DNA for the CDR3: TGTGCCAGCAGTTTTGGGGGGAGCCCCCAGCATTTT. Residues: CASSFGGSPQHF.

The chain has TRBV20-1 and TRBJ2-5; D gene uncertain. V was trimmed by 0 bases and J by 3 bases, leaving 14 bases between them. The CDR3 loop spans 15 amino acids. Germline CDR1 and CDR2: DFQATT and SNEGSKA (reference sequence). CDR3: CSAREFTDLKETQYF. The DNA of the CDR3 is TGCAGTGCTAGAGAGTTCACAGACCTTAAAGAGACCCAGTACTTC.

V usage is TRBV7-2 and J usage is TRBJ2-5; the D is unclear. Germline lookup yields CDR1 SGHTA and CDR2 FQGNSA. This CDR3 is 11 amino acids long. Deletions cut 5 bases from V and 11 bases from J, with 12 bases between. The CDR3 DNA is TGTGCCAGCAGCCCCCTCCGAGTGCAGTACTTC. Protein sequence: CASSPLRVQYF.

The chain is built from TRBV7-9 and TRBJ2-4; 7 nucleotides align to TRBD2. Germline V lookup: CDR1 SEHNR, CDR2 FQNEAQ (reference sequence). CDR3 length: 18 amino acids. J gave up 2 bases and V 5 bases, and 15 bases lay outside the gene matches. The CDR3 coding sequence is TGTGCCAGCAGCCACCTAGGAGAGGACGGGAGGTCCAAAAACATTCAGTACTTC. Amino acids: CASSHLGEDGRSKNIQYF.

Only a few counts were recorded for this clonotype. The V call is TRBV7-2, the J call TRBJ2-1, with D maybe TRBD2 (5 bases). The germline V gene encodes CDR1 SGHTA and CDR2 FQGNSA. This CDR3 has 17 residues. Deletions cut 1 base from V and 1 base from J, with 14 bases between. The CDR3 sequence is CASSLVGRAQSYNEQFF. The CDR3 DNA reads as TGTGCCAGCAGCTTAGTCGGGCGGGCCCAGTCCTACAATGAGCAGTTCTTC.